This is a list of T cell receptor beta chains from one sample in a study of T cell responses to AZD1222 COVID-19 vaccine. TCRdb keeps only in-frame clones here, not all; method: immunoSEQ multiplex PCR. The sample holds around 130,000 clones, around 90% seen once. The source was peripheral blood, collected on day 0 of AZD1222 vaccination. The source of these receptors is an adult in good health. Each CDR3 is given with its conserved first and last residue. The order of the fields is CDR3 length, clone size, D gene, J gene, V gene, CDR3 DNA, CDR3 protein. The D gene is left open where the match is weak. Clone size appears in some rows only: once, few, many, or a class for an expanded clone.

>14|once|TRBD1|TRBJ2-5|TRBV5-1
TGCGCCAGCAGCAAGGGACAGGACCAAGAGACCCAGTACTTC
CASSKGQDQETQYF
>14|few|.|TRBJ1-1|TRBV11-2
TGTGCCAGCAGCTTAGAGATCGGGACTCCCGAAAAGGTCTTT
CASSLEIGTPEKVF
>16|.|TRBD1|TRBJ2-5|TRBV7-7
TGTGCCAGCAGCCGAGCCGGGACAGGGTTTATGGAGACCCAGTACTTC
CASSRAGTGFMETQYF
>13|.|.|TRBJ2-1|TRBV7-2
TGTGCCAGCAGCTTACCGAGACTAGGTGAGCAGTTCTTC
CASSLPRLGEQFF
>17|.|TRBD2|TRBJ2-1|TRBV19
TGTGCCAGTAGCCACCGGATCACTAGCGGGATACAAGTTGAGCAGTTCTTC
CASSHRITSGIQVEQFF
>14|few|TRBD2|TRBJ2-7|TRBV7-6
TGTGCCAGCAGCTTAGACGGGGGGGGCTACGAGCAGTACTTC
CASSLDGGGYEQYF
>16|.|.|TRBJ2-1|TRBV15
TGTGCCACCAGCAGAGATATTAGCGCGACCTCAAATGAGCAGTTCTTC
CATSRDISATSNEQFF
>11|.|.|TRBJ1-2|TRBV20-1
TGCAGTGCTCCGGACAGCTATGGCTACACCTTC
CSAPDSYGYTF
>15|few|.|TRBJ1-2|TRBV5-6
TGTGCCAGCAGCTTAAAACAGGTCAATGTATACGGCTACACCTTC
CASSLKQVNVYGYTF
>12|.|TRBD1|TRBJ1-1|TRBV11-2
TGTGCCACCTCAGGACAGGGTGGTGAAGCTTTCTTT
CATSGQGGEAFF
>12|.|.|TRBJ1-2|TRBV12-3/TRBV12-4
TGTGCCAGCAGCCCACAGGGTACGGTCTACACCTTC
CASSPQGTVYTF
>13|.|.|TRBJ1-2|TRBV6-5
TGTGCCAGCAGTTACTTACAGTTAAGTAGCTACACCTTC
CASSYLQLSSYTF
>14|.|.|TRBJ1-1|TRBV5-1
TGCGCCAGCAGCTTCTTGGACAGCGGGACTGAAGCTTTCTTT
CASSFLDSGTEAFF
>15|.|.|TRBJ1-4|TRBV4-3
TGCGCCAGCAGCCAAGCAGGGTTGACTAATGAAAAACTGTTTTTT
CASSQAGLTNEKLFF
>16|.|TRBD1|TRBJ2-2|TRBV4-3
TGCGCCAGCAGCCAGCCGGGGACAGGGAACACCGGGGAGCTGTTTTTT
CASSQPGTGNTGELFF
>14|.|TRBD2|TRBJ2-1|TRBV27
TGTGCCAGCAGTTTGGGGCAAGCGGGGAGTGAGCAGTTCTTC
CASSLGQAGSEQFF
>15|few|.|TRBJ1-5|TRBV6-1
TGTGCCAGCAGTGAATCACAGGGAACCTACAGCTCCCAGCATTTT
CASSESQGTYSSQHF
>14|.|.|TRBJ1-5|TRBV19
TGTGCCAGTAGCAAAGAAGGTTCCTCAGGGCCCCAGCATTTT
CASSKEGSSGPQHF
>13|.|.|TRBJ2-6|TRBV11-2
TGTGCCAGCCGACGCACTGGGGCCAACGTCCTGACTTTC
CASRRTGANVLTF
>11|.|.|TRBJ1-1|TRBV29-1
TGCAGCGCCGGACGGACCTCCCGAGCTTTCTTT
CSAGRTSRAFF
>15|once|.|TRBJ2-7|TRBV19
TGTGCCAGTAGTCAACCCGGCCAGGGGTTTTACGAGCAGTACTTC
CASSQPGQGFYEQYF
>15|.|.|TRBJ1-4|TRBV6-5
TGTGCCACCACTCGCTGGGGGGGCGCAGATGAAAAACTGTTTTTT
CATTRWGGADEKLFF
>12|.|.|TRBJ1-6|TRBV27
TGTGCCAGCAGTTTCGGGAATTCACCCCTCCACTTT
CASSFGNSPLHF
>14|.|.|TRBJ2-7|TRBV7-2
TGTGCCAGCAGCTTCCCTACGAGCTCCTACGAGCAGTACTTC
CASSFPTSSYEQYF
>14|.|.|TRBJ1-4|TRBV19
TGTGCCAGTCGAACGGGGGGCGAGGATGAAAAACTGTTTTTT
CASRTGGEDEKLFF
>13|few|.|TRBJ2-7|TRBV7-2
TGTGCCAGCAGCACAGGGTCAGCACGGGAGCAGTACTTC
CASSTGSAREQYF
>16|.|.|TRBJ2-3|TRBV5-1
TGCGCCAGCAGCTTTCGTTTAGGCGGGAGCACAGATACGCAGTATTTT
CASSFRLGGSTDTQYF
>12|.|.|TRBJ2-7|TRBV3-1/TRBV3-2
TGTGCCACCGCATCGAGGCAATACGAGCAGTACTTC
CATASRQYEQYF
>17|.|TRBD2|TRBJ2-2|TRBV4-2
TGTGCCAGCAGCAGCCCCCTCGGGGGGGCGAACACCGGGGAGCTGTTTTTT
CASSSPLGGANTGELFF
>13|.|.|TRBJ1-1|TRBV7-2
TGTGCCAGCAGCTTAGGCGAGGACACTGAAGCTTTCTTT
CASSLGEDTEAFF
>16|once|TRBD1|TRBJ2-4|TRBV30
TGTGCCTGGAGTCAGACAGGGGTGGAAGCCAAAAACATTCAGTACTTC
CAWSQTGVEAKNIQYF
>12|.|.|TRBJ1-5|TRBV7-2
TGTGCCAGCAGTTCTGGTCATCAGCCCCAGCATTTT
CASSSGHQPQHF
>13|few|.|TRBJ1-1|TRBV7-8
TGTGCCAGCAGCATCGCCGGGACCCCTGAAGCTTTCTTT
CASSIAGTPEAFF
>13|.|.|TRBJ1-1|TRBV5-6
TGTGCCAGCGCCGCCCAGATGAACACTGAAGCTTTCTTT
CASAAQMNTEAFF
>14|.|.|TRBJ2-3|TRBV7-3
TGTGCCAGCAGCCTCAGCGGGCACACAGATACGCAGTATTTT
CASSLSGHTDTQYF
>15|.|TRBD2|TRBJ2-1|TRBV6-5
TGTGCCAGCAGTAACTCGGGACTAGTTTTCGGTGAGCAGTTCTTC
CASSNSGLVFGEQFF
>12|.|TRBD1|TRBJ1-1|TRBV27
TGTGCCTTGACAGGGGAATACACTGAAGCTTTCTTT
CALTGEYTEAFF
>14|.|TRBD1|TRBJ2-1|TRBV7-2
TGTGCCAGCAGCCGGGACAGGGGGGGGAATGAGCAGTTCTTC
CASSRDRGGNEQFF
>13|.|.|TRBJ2-7|TRBV28
TGTGCCAGCACCGTGGGCAGCGAGTACGAGCAGTACTTC
CASTVGSEYEQYF
>13|.|.|TRBJ2-2|TRBV6-5
TGTGCCAGCAGCCGACAGGTTCCCGGGGAGCTGTTTTTT
CASSRQVPGELFF
>16|.|.|TRBJ1-4|TRBV4-1
TGCGCCAGCAGCCTCCAAGAGGGGGCAACTAATGAAAAACTGTTTTTT
CASSLQEGATNEKLFF
>13|.|TRBD2|TRBJ2-1|TRBV2
TGTGCCAGCACCAGGGAGCGGGAGAATGAGCAGTTCTTC
CASTRERENEQFF
>14|once|TRBD2|TRBJ2-2|TRBV19
TGTGCCAGCAGACTAGCGGGGGTAACCGGGGAGCTGTTTTTT
CASRLAGVTGELFF
>13|.|.|TRBJ2-7|TRBV27
TGTGCCAGCAGTTTTTTGTCCTCCTACGAGCAGTACTTC
CASSFLSSYEQYF
>16|once|.|TRBJ2-7|TRBV3-1/TRBV3-2
TGTGCCAGCAGCCAAGTGAGGGGAAATCCTCTCTACGAGCAGTACTTC
CASSQVRGNPLYEQYF
>13|.|.|TRBJ1-1|TRBV5-1
TGCGCCAGCCGGGTAGGGCGGGACACTGAAGCTTTCTTT
CASRVGRDTEAFF
>15|.|TRBD1|TRBJ1-5|TRBV7-8
TGTGCCAGCAGCCCAGGGGGCAGGGGCAATCAGCCCCAGCATTTT
CASSPGGRGNQPQHF
>17|.|TRBD1|TRBJ1-1|TRBV7-3
TGTGCCAGCAGCTTATTTGCAGAGAGCGACAGACAGGGGGAAGCTTTCTTT
CASSLFAESDRQGEAFF
>12|.|TRBD1|TRBJ1-2|TRBV29-1
TGCAGCGTTGGAGACAGGGGGTATGGCTACACCTTC
CSVGDRGYGYTF
>15|once|.|TRBJ2-5|TRBV2
TGTGCCAGCAGTGAAAGCCTATACAACCCAGAGACCCAGTACTTC
CASSESLYNPETQYF
>15|.|.|TRBJ2-1|TRBV28
TGTGCCAGCAGTTTGGCAGCAACTCGGGGCAATGAGCAGTTCTTC
CASSLAATRGNEQFF
>13|.|.|TRBJ1-4|TRBV19
TGTGCCAGTAAGGGGCCGACTAATGAAAAACTGTTTTTT
CASKGPTNEKLFF
>17|.|.|TRBJ1-1|TRBV4-3
TGCGCCAGCAGCCAAGAGGTCCGCCTAGGAATGAACACTGAAGCTTTCTTT
CASSQEVRLGMNTEAFF
>17|.|.|TRBJ1-5|TRBV7-2
TGTGCCAGCAGCTTAGAACTATTGGGGGCAGGTAATCAGCCCCAGCATTTT
CASSLELLGAGNQPQHF
>12|.|.|TRBJ2-7|TRBV5-4
TGTGCCAGCAGCCTGGACGGGGGAAAGCAGTACTTC
CASSLDGGKQYF